This T cell receptor (beta chain) was sequenced for a study of T cells in localized non-small cell lung cancer. Whole-study results and caveats: Researchers found a median roughly 50 of the top 100 tumor clones in adjacent lung. A single tumor region was sequenced, leaving heterogeneity possible. Prolonged overall survival went with higher T cell density in the blood. Uninvolved adjacent lung showed higher T cell clonality than tumor.

Details on this clone: Its specificity is unknown.

TCRdb's copy holds only in-frame clones and misses some; the assay was immunoSEQ multiplex PCR. The table shows 7,000 to 7,500 clones, with roughly 23% occurring only once. The sample here was lung tumor tissue, taken before any cancer treatment. The clonotype was recovered from a man aged 40 to 69 with stage III squamous cell lung carcinoma.

The CDR3 DNA reads TGTGCCAGCAGTTATGACAGGGGCTACACTGAAGCTTTCTTT. It encodes CASSYDRGYTEAFF. The chain combines TRBV6-8 with TRBJ1-1; 8 bases agree with TRBD1. Germline assignment: CDR1 MNHGY and CDR2 SAAAGT. V gave up 3 bases and J gave up 3 bases; unmatched junction bases: 3. CDR3 size: 14 residues.